Each of the 8 T cell receptor beta chains below was sequenced from the same sample in a study of graft-versus-host responses after intestinal transplantation. Sequencing used immunoSEQ multiplex PCR; TCRdb keeps in-frame clones, though not all of them. This table has some 45,000 clones, around 90% appearing once. This specimen consisted of PBMCs, obtained 524 days after transplant. Receptor source: a human patient who received an intestinal transplant, so some T cells may come from the graft donor.

V and J are TRBV6-6 and TRBJ1-1; 9 bases align to TRBD1. Germline CDR1 MNHNY, CDR2 SVGAGI (reference sequence). The CDR3 consists of 15 residues. V was clipped by 6 bases and J by 5 bases; unmatched bases: 10. The CDR3 loop is CASRDTGTGRTEAFF. The CDR3 DNA is TGTGCCAGCAGAGATACCGGGACAGGGAGGACTGAAGCTTTCTTT.

The rearrangement links TRBV19 to TRBJ2-4, with D possibly being TRBD2 (6 bases). The V end was cut by 2 bases, the J end by 7 bases, with 12 bases between. This CDR3 contains 14 residues. CDR1 and CDR2 (germline): LNHDA, SQIVND (reference sequence). CDR3: CASSITAGLNIQYF. The CDR3 nucleotides read TGTGCCAGTAGTATAACGGCGGGGTTGAACATTCAGTACTTC.

J is TRBJ2-3 and V is TRBV5-6; D unresolved. Trimming stripped 4 bases from V and 2 bases from J, with 14 bases between. From germline, CDR1 is SGHDT and CDR2 YYEEEE. CDR3 length: 15 amino acids. CDR3 in DNA: TGTGCCAGCAGCCTCTGGGCTCTCTCCACAGATACGCAGTATTTT. Its translation: CASSLWALSTDTQYF.

The chain carries TRBV2 and TRBJ1-5, with a weak D call TRBD1 (5 bases). Germline V gene data show CDR1 as SNHLY and CDR2 as FYNNEI. The CDR3 length is 15 residues. The V and J ends lost 3 bases and 1 base respectively, with 10 bases between them. DNA for the CDR3: TGTGCCAGCAGTGACTGGGACCGGAGCAATCAGCCCCAGCATTTT. This gives the protein CASSDWDRSNQPQHF.

The chain uses TRBV4-2 and TRBJ1-2; possible D gene TRBD1, 6 bases. V was clipped by 6 bases and J by 4 bases, with 9 bases between them. Germline values: CDR1 LGHNA, CDR2 YNFKEQ. The CDR3 runs 12 residues. CDR3 amino acids: CASSGGGYGYTF. CDR3 nucleotide sequence: TGTGCCAGCAGTGGAGGGGGCTATGGCTACACCTTC.

The chain joins TRBV28 to TRBJ1-5, with 8 bases that match TRBD1. The CDR3 has 16 amino acids. Per the germline V gene, CDR1 is MDHEN and CDR2 is SYDVKM. V gave up 6 bases and J gave up 3 bases; unmatched junction bases: 10. As DNA, the CDR3 is TGTGCCAGCAGCCCCGGACAGGGTATAGTCAATCAGCCCCAGCATTTT. Protein sequence: CASSPGQGIVNQPQHF.

The chain is built from TRBV4-1 and TRBJ1-5, with D tentatively TRBD1 (6 bases). The germline V and J ends were trimmed by 2 bases and 2 bases, with 19 bases remaining between them. The CDR3 length is 18 residues. Per germline, CDR1 MGHRA and CDR2 YSYEKL. CDR3 nucleotides: TGCGCCAGCAGCCAAAAATTAGCACTACAGGGAGGCAATCAGCCCCAGCATTTT. Amino acids: CASSQKLALQGGNQPQHF.

J is TRBJ1-4 and V is TRBV18; no firm D call. The V gene's germline CDR1 is KGHSH and CDR2 LQKENI. This CDR3 is built from 13 residues. V shed 4 bases and J shed 4 bases, with 7 bases lying between them. Written as DNA, the CDR3 is TGTGCCAGCTCACAGAGCTTTAATGAAAAACTGTTTTTT. Translation gives CASSQSFNEKLFF.